This T cell receptor beta chain came from a study of Graves' ophthalmopathy and Graves' hyperthyroidism. Comment on this clonotype: No antigen is known for it.

Recruitment covered hyperthyroidism patients aged 18 to 65 whose new diagnosis was of under 2 months' duration. V dropped 8 bases and J dropped 4; count of bases not matched to a gene: 15. CDR1 is SSHAT and CDR2 is FNYEAQ in the germline V gene (reference sequence). CDR3 size: 16 residues. TCR beta CDR3 amplification used RNA transcripts. An initial RT-PCR round employing HTBI primers preceded a second-round multiplex PCR. TCRdb itself ran the multiplex PCR reads through MiXCR, one entry per CDR3 protein. The sample contains 900,000 to 1,200,000 distinct CDR3 sequences, less than 45% of which appear only once. General study results and limits: Blood samples also showed most expanded thyroid clonotypes exceeding 0.001 frequency. A model of 13 signatures distinguished ophthalmopathy from stable hyperthyroidism at roughly 87% sensitivity and around 81% specificity.

This receptor was obtained from an adult man with Graves' hyperthyroidism. Sequenced input: peripheral blood or thyroid tissue (not recorded which). V usage is TRBV7-7 and J usage is TRBJ2-7; TRBD1 agrees at 9 bases. CDR3 nucleotides: TGTGCCAGCTCACCCGCAACGGGACAGGGACCTTACGAGCAGTACTTC. As protein: CASSPATGQGPYEQYF. The variable domain in full, completed from reference TRBV7-7 and TRBJ2-7, reads GAGVSQSPRYKVTKRGQDVTLRCDPISSHATLYWYQQALGQGPEFLTYFNYEAQPDKSGLPSDRFSAERPEGSISTLTIQRTEQRDSAMYRCASSPATGQGPYEQYFGPGTRLTVT.